The 4 T cell receptor beta chains listed next were all sequenced from one sample in a study of cytomegalovirus exposure and HLA in healthy donors. A multiplex PCR was run with 60 Vbeta primers and 13 Jbeta primers. Sequencing used immunoSEQ multiplex PCR; TCRdb keeps in-frame clones, though not all of them. The table includes around 210,000 clones, 60% to 80% detected once. Sequenced input: PBMCs. Source of these receptors: a woman aged 25 to 39 in good health and CMV-seronegative.

This clone was counted between two and nine times. The gene calls are TRBV7-9 and TRBJ2-1, with 10 bases matching TRBD1. With V trimmed by 5 bases and J by 3 bases, 16 bases remained unmatched. Germline V gives CDR1 SEHNR, CDR2 FQNEAQ (reference sequence). This CDR3 contains 19 residues. CDR3 in amino acids: CASSVGTGAQESLYNEQFF. Written as DNA, the CDR3 is TGTGCCAGCAGCGTCGGGACAGGGGCGCAGGAGTCCCTCTACAATGAGCAGTTCTTC.

The chain uses TRBV28 and TRBJ2-7; 7 bases fit TRBD1. The CDR3 contains 19 residues. CDR1 is MDHEN and CDR2 is SYDVKM in the germline V gene. V shed 6 bases and J 0 bases; nucleotides not matched to a gene: 20. The CDR3 spells CASRPTDRGQQAISYEQYF. The CDR3 DNA follows: TGTGCCAGCAGACCCACGGATCGGGGACAGCAAGCTATCTCCTACGAGCAGTACTTC. The whole variable domain, remainder taken from reference TRBV28 and TRBJ2-7, is DVKVTQSSRYLVKRTGEKVFLECVQDMDHENMFWYRQDPGLGLRLIYFSYDVKMKEKGDIPEGYSVSREKKERFSLILESASTNQTSMYLCASRPTDRGQQAISYEQYFGPGTRLTVT.

V gene TRBV19 combines with J gene TRBJ2-7, with 10 bases lining up with TRBD2. Germline CDR1 LNHDA, CDR2 SQIVND (reference sequence). V lost 6 bases to trimming and J lost 2 bases; unmatched junction nucleotides: 4. The CDR3 totals 14 residues. CDR3 loop: CASRQAGGPYEQYF. CDR3 nucleotide sequence: TGTGCCAGTAGACAAGCGGGAGGGCCCTACGAGCAGTACTTC.

Worth noting for this clone: One end of the junction does not line up with germline, which may come from a read error. The chain recombines TRBV7-9 with TRBJ2-7, with TRBD2 as a possible D gene (7 bases). The CDR3 consists of 18 residues. CDR1 and CDR2 from the germline V gene are SEHNR and FQNEAQ (reference sequence). The CDR3 nucleotides read TGTTCCAGCGGACCTGTGGGGGGGGCGCCTTATCCTACCTACGAGCAGTACTTC. Its protein is CSSGPVGGAPYPTYEQYF.